This T cell receptor (beta chain) was found in a study of T cells in Graves' hyperthyroidism and ophthalmopathy. As for the study in general: Peripheral blood was obtained at initial diagnosis, preceding any treatment. The study's findings and limits: Onset of ophthalmopathy came a median 6.5 months after the model predicted it.

Diagnoses were made from clinical symptoms, serum measures (thyroxine and TRAb), thyroid ultrasound and orbital computed tomography. CDR1 and CDR2 from the germline V gene are MDHEN and SYDVKM. The V and J ends lost 4 bases and 4 bases respectively, with 8 bases between them. The CDR3 covers 13 residues. RNA transcripts served as the template for amplifying TCR beta CDR3 regions. In the first-round RT-PCR of the TCR CDR3, the HTBI primer set was used. TCRdb re-called the multiplex PCR reads through MiXCR, storing one row per CDR3 protein. The sample lists 95,000 to 110,000 distinct CDR3 sequences; 47% were seen once. This clonotype has only a few counts. The target antigen is unknown.

The TCR originated in a man aged 35-49 years with Graves' hyperthyroidism. V and J are TRBV28 and TRBJ1-3, with D unresolved. Material: blood. CDR3 in amino acids: CASSWPAGNTIYF. The CDR3 DNA is TGTGCCAGCAGTTGGCCTGCCGGAAACACCATATATTTT.